What follows are 3 T cell receptor beta chains derived from one specimen sequenced in a study of T cell responses to AZD1222 COVID-19 vaccine. Sequencing was performed with immunoSEQ multiplex PCR; in TCRdb, only in-frame clones are kept and a portion is missing. The sample records approximately 120,000 clones, around 90% being singletons. The specimen comprised peripheral blood, sampled on day 0 of AZD1222 vaccination. The receptor set was obtained from an adult in good health.

The chain uses TRBV6-5 and TRBJ2-1; the match to TRBD2 covers 7 bases. The junction had 6 bases not matched to a gene; V was cut back by 2 bases and J by 8 bases. CDR3 size: 14 residues. Germline values: CDR1 MNHEY, CDR2 SVGAGI. The CDR3 loop reads CASSYGRGLDEQFF. For the CDR3, the DNA is TGTGCCAGCAGTTACGGGAGGGGATTGGATGAGCAGTTCTTC.

The rearrangement uses TRBV4-2 and TRBJ1-4; D unclear. The CDR3 runs to 17 residues. Germline values: CDR1 LGHNA, CDR2 YNFKEQ. V dropped 4 bases and J dropped 7 bases, with 22 bases sitting between them. As DNA, the CDR3 is TGTGCCAGCAGCCCAAGCCACCACTCAAAGGCGCGTGAAAAACTGTTTTTT. It yields the protein CASSPSHHSKAREKLFF.

The table lists this clone with a count of one. The rearrangement links TRBV4-1 to TRBJ2-3; 8 bases map to TRBD1. Germline V gene sequence: CDR1 MGHRA, CDR2 YSYEKL. There are 16 residues in the CDR3. V lost 0 bases and J lost 4; bases outside the gene matches: 6. The CDR3: CASSQERTGFADTQYF. Here the CDR3 DNA reads TGCGCCAGCAGCCAAGAGAGGACAGGGTTCGCAGATACGCAGTATTTT.